These 17 T cell receptor beta chains came from one sample sequenced in a study of tumor-infiltrating lymphocytes in primary liver carcinoma. Researchers generated TCR beta cDNA from 500 ng of total RNA, relying on a constant-region primer. Three-round nested multiplex PCR performed with slightly modified ARM-PCR produced the TCR beta libraries. Running approximately 10 cycles apiece, the first two PCR rounds relied on TRBV1-TRBV30 forward primers together with a C-beta reverse primer. A single record per CDR3 protein comes from TCRdb applying MiXCR to the multiplex PCR reads. The data show approximately 320,000 distinct CDR3 sequences, 58% seen once. For blood RNA, unsorted whole blood served as the source, and germline DNA was extracted too. The sequencing input was peripheral blood. All receptors derive from a woman between 25 and 40 years old with primary liver carcinoma and hepatitis B virus infection.

Only one count was recorded for this clonotype. Mismatch with germline at one junction end may stem from a read error. This sequence joins TRBV6-6 and TRBJ2-7; 10 nucleotides agree with TRBD1. Germline CDR1 reads MNHNY; CDR2 reads SVGAGI (reference sequence). The CDR3 runs to 14 residues. CDR3: CACRGQGTGYEQYF. As DNA, the CDR3 is TGTGCCTGCAGGGGACAGGGGACTGGCTACGAGCAGTACTTC.

There are a few counts of this clonotype. The J gene is TRBJ2-1, the V gene TRBV5-8; TRBD2 agrees at 9 bases. The CDR3 spans 18 residues. Trimming removed 1 base from V and 6 bases from J; junction bases left unmatched: 14. CDR1 is SGHTS, CDR2 YDEGEE, per germline. The CDR3 region is CASSLWAIAGAGGNEQFF. The DNA of the CDR3 is TGTGCCAGCAGCTTGTGGGCCATAGCGGGAGCCGGGGGCAATGAGCAGTTCTTC.

The chain carries TRBV7-8 and TRBJ2-5, with D possibly TRBD1 on 6 matching bases. There are 14 residues in the CDR3. Germline CDR1 and CDR2: SGHVS and FQNEAQ. V was shortened by 5 bases and J by 5 bases, with 15 bases between the two germline ends. CDR3 protein: CASSKQGRQETQYF. The CDR3 DNA reads TGTGCCAGCAGCAAACAGGGTAGGCAGGAGACCCAGTACTTC.

The J gene is TRBJ1-5, the V gene TRBV13, with D perhaps TRBD1 (5 bases). The CDR3 totals 13 residues. Germline V gives CDR1 PRHDT, CDR2 FYEKMQ (reference sequence). V shed 6 bases and J shed 7 bases, with 13 bases lying between them. The CDR3 DNA follows: TGTGCCAGCAGTTCGGACTGGGACCAGCCCCAGCATTTT. It yields the protein CASSSDWDQPQHF.

Points on this clonotype: The junction departs from the called germline gene at one end, perhaps through a read error. The CDR3: CASRIPDGRSYDEQFF. The CDR3 bases are TGTGCCAGCAGAATCCCAGACGGTCGCTCCTACGATGAGCAGTTCTTC. The chain combines TRBV6-2 or TRBV6-3 with TRBJ2-1, with D unclear. Germline V CDR1 and CDR2: MNHEY, SVGEGT. CDR3 length: 16 residues.

The V call is TRBV28, the J call TRBJ2-2; 12 bases are a match to TRBD2. Germline assignment: CDR1 MDHEN and CDR2 SYDVKM. With 8 bases clipped from V and 0 bases from J, the junction kept 1 base outside the gene matches. CDR3 length: 15 residues. The CDR3 nucleotides are TGTGCCAGCCGGACTAGCGGGACGAACACCGGGGAGCTGTTTTTT. It specifies CASRTSGTNTGELFF.

CDR3 bases: TGTGCCAGCAGCTTGACAGGTACCTACGAGCAGTACTTC. Protein: CASSLTGTYEQYF. The chain combines TRBV7-9 with TRBJ2-7, with D maybe TRBD1 (6 bases). The germline V and J ends were trimmed by 3 bases and 2 bases, with 8 bases remaining between them. Germline V gene lookup returns CDR1 SEHNR and CDR2 FQNEAQ (reference sequence). CDR3 length: 13 residues.

A remark on this clonotype: A read error may account for a junction end that differs from germline. The chain is built from TRBV7-9 and TRBJ2-2, with 10 nucleotides matching TRBD2. This CDR3 has 17 residues. Per the germline V gene, CDR1 is SEHNR and CDR2 is FQNEAQ (reference sequence). CDR3 in DNA: TGTGCCAGCACCCCGGCTAGCGGGAGTGTGTACACTGGGGAGCTGTTTTTT. Translation gives CASTPASGSVYTGELFF.

The count of this clonotype is one. This chain connects TRBV11-3 to TRBJ2-1, with TRBD2 identical over 7 bases. Per the germline V gene, CDR1 is SGHNT and CDR2 is YENEEA. Unmatched junction bases numbered 13, after V lost 10 bases and J lost 1 base. This CDR3 has 16 residues. In DNA form, the CDR3 reads TGTGCCAACAACTTATGGGGAGGGGATTCCTACAATGAGCAGTTCTTC. Translating gives CANNLWGGDSYNEQFF.

As concerns this clonotype: The conserved closing phenylalanine or tryptophan is absent in this CDR3, likely reflecting a read error. The rearrangement links TRBV10-3 to TRBJ2-7, with D unresolved. V gave up 3 bases and J gave up 3 bases, with 12 bases separating them. The CDR3 is 14 residues long. Germline V gene data show CDR1 as ENHRY and CDR2 as SYGVKD. CDR3 in DNA: TGTGCCATCAGTGACTCCGACCGAGACTACGAGCAGTACTTA. Translation: CAISDSDRDYEQYL.

This clonotype was observed many times. This chain uses TRBV4-2 with TRBJ2-7; no reliable D call. Germline V lookup: CDR1 LGHNA, CDR2 YNFKEQ. V was shortened by 1 base and J by 3 bases, with 7 bases between the two germline ends. The CDR3 has 13 residues. CDR3 nucleotide sequence: TGTGCCAGCAGCCAAGGACAATTCTACGAGCAGTACTTC. It is translated as CASSQGQFYEQYF.

Concerning this clonotype: One end of the junction fails to match germline, which may point to a read error. The J gene is TRBJ2-7, the V gene TRBV11-2, with 7 nucleotides matching TRBD2. Germline V gene lookup returns CDR1 SGHAT and CDR2 FQNNGV. The CDR3 covers 16 residues. CDR3 protein: CASSHRSMSGAYDQYF. CDR3 coding DNA: TGCGCCAGCAGCCACCGTAGCATGAGCGGGGCTTACGATCAGTACTTC.

Concerning this clonotype itself: The junction departs from germline at one end; a sequencing error may be responsible. The rearrangement uses TRBV7-9 and TRBJ2-1; 7 bases are a match to TRBD2. The CDR3 is 19 amino acids. Germline V gene sequence: CDR1 SEHNR, CDR2 FQNEAQ (reference sequence). DNA for the CDR3: TGCGCCAGCAGCCCCTTCCCCCCAGACTGGCGGGAGCGCAAGGGTGAGCAGTTCTTC. This translates into CASSPFPPDWRERKGEQFF. The variable domain in full, completed from reference TRBV7-9 and TRBJ2-1, reads DTGVSQNPRHKITKRGQNVTFRCDPISEHNRLYWYRQTLGQGPEFLTYFQNEAQLEKSRLLSDRFSAERPKGSFSTLEIQRTEQGDSAMYLCASSPFPPDWRERKGEQFFGPGTRLTVL.

For this clonotype: Given a much more abundant clone one base away, this may be a read error. CDR3 DNA sequence: TGTGTCAGCAGCTTAACCATTTGGGGGTCGGGACAAGAGACCCAGTACTTC. Encoded protein: CVSSLTIWGSGQETQYF. The rearrangement links TRBV11-2 to TRBJ2-5; D may be TRBD1 or TRBD2 (5 bases each). Germline lookup yields CDR1 SGHAT and CDR2 FQNNGV. This CDR3 region has 17 residues.

The chain carries TRBV29-1 and TRBJ2-7; TRBD2 agrees at 10 bases. The trim removed 5 bases at V and 7 bases at J, leaving 8 bases unmatched. The CDR3 has 13 residues. CDR1 is SQVTM, CDR2 ANQGSEA, per germline. The CDR3 here is CSVRAGGMEEQYF. In DNA, the CDR3 is TGCAGCGTTCGAGCGGGAGGGATGGAAGAGCAGTACTTC.

A few counts support this clonotype. The chain links TRBV12-3 or TRBV12-4 to TRBJ2-2; D might be TRBD1 or TRBD2, each matching 5 bases. This CDR3 has 13 residues. V lost 5 bases and J lost 6, with 10 bases in between. Written as DNA, the CDR3 is TGTGCCAGCAGTCCCCGGGACGCCGGGGAGCTGTTTTTT. This gives the protein CASSPRDAGELFF.

A word on this clonotype: This likely comes from a read error, as the CDR3 has no conserved phenylalanine or tryptophan at its end. The CDR3 is CASSLVGVEQFL. CDR3 sequence (DNA): TGTGCCAGCAGCTTAGTTGGCGTTGAGCAGTTCCTC. The chain has TRBV11-2 and TRBJ2-1; D call uncertain. From germline, CDR1 is SGHAT and CDR2 FQNNGV. V gave up 1 base and J gave up 9 bases, with 7 bases separating them. This CDR3 has 12 residues.